The rows below give T cell receptor beta chains drawn from one sample of a study of cytomegalovirus exposure and HLA in healthy donors. Profiled with immunoSEQ multiplex PCR; TCRdb holds only in-frame clones, not every one. This sample has roughly 180,000 clones, with about 84% found just once. Material: PBMCs. These receptors were collected from a young man in good health and CMV-seronegative. CDR3s leave out the opening cysteine and the closing phenylalanine or tryptophan. The order of the fields is CDR3 protein, J gene, V gene.

ASSLLGTTYYEQY TRBJ2-7 TRBV27
ASCLKETQY TRBJ2-5 TRBV28
ATSRDALAGAYNEQF TRBJ2-1 TRBV15
ASSGQGTVNYGYT TRBJ1-2 TRBV19
ASSFSQGATGELF TRBJ2-2 TRBV5-1
ASSLFGSLNTGELF TRBJ2-2 TRBV27
ASSGPGANVLT TRBJ2-6 TRBV2
ASSPLGQHLENIQY TRBJ2-4 TRBV18
ASSLVSVSEQGTDTQY TRBJ2-3 TRBV27
ASSPQGYEQY TRBJ2-7 TRBV6-1
ASSEHGGDSGANVLT TRBJ2-6 TRBV25-1
ASSFSPSGTSNQPQH TRBJ1-5 TRBV28
ASSLARTSNEQF TRBJ2-1 TRBV7-9
ASSLRGSTDTQY TRBJ2-3 TRBV27
ASSHPLQGLNYGYT TRBJ1-2 TRBV4-1
ASSPTGPLGLAGTTYEQY TRBJ2-7 TRBV18
SAGRQVQTDTQY TRBJ2-3 TRBV29-1
ASSPKQPSPDTQY TRBJ2-3 TRBV5-4
ASGLVLQRGTYNEQF TRBJ2-1 TRBV12-5
ASRSGSFYNEQF TRBJ2-1 TRBV27
ASSSTGETGELF TRBJ2-2 TRBV6-5
ASSNLAGGHEQF TRBJ2-1 TRBV6-5